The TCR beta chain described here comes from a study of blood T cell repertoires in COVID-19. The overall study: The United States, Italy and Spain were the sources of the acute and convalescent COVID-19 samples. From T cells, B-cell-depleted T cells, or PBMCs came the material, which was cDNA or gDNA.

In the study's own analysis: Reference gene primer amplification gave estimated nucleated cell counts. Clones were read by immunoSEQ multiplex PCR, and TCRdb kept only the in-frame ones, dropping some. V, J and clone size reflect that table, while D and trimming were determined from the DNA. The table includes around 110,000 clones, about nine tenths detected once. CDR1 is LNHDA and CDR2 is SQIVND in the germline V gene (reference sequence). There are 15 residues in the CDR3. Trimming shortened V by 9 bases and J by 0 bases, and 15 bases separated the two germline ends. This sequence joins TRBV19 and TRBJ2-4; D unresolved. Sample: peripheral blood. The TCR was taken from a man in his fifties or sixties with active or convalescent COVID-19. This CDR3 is CASLDTAIAKNIQYF. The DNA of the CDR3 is TGTGCCAGCTTAGACACTGCCATAGCCAAAAACATTCAGTACTTC.